The clone carrying this T cell receptor beta chain showed up just a few times. This sample is drawn from a study of blood T cell repertoires in COVID-19. Study information: Both acute and convalescent COVID-19 samples were obtained from the United States, Italy and Spain. Sources were T cells, B-cell-depleted T cells, or PBMCs; the material itself was cDNA or gDNA.

The CDR3 contains 16 residues. V shed 5 bases and J 0 bases; nucleotides not matched to a gene: 7. The germline V gene has CDR1 SGDLS and CDR2 YYNGEE. Authors' analysis steps: Researchers report that nucleated cell counts were estimated from reference gene primer amplification. Assay: immunoSEQ multiplex PCR; the TCRdb copy retains only in-frame clones and omits some. V and J calls and clone size come straight from that table; D and trimming were deduced from the DNA. This table has over 80,000 clones, approximately 86% appearing once. The sequenced sample consisted of peripheral blood. V gene TRBV9 combines with J gene TRBJ2-1, with TRBD1 identical over 8 bases. The TCR comes from an elderly man with active or convalescent COVID-19. CDR3 in DNA: TGTGCCAGCAGTTCCGGACAGGGAGGCTCCTACAATGAGCAGTTCTTC. It specifies CASSSGQGGSYNEQFF. Drawing the rest from reference TRBV9 and TRBJ2-1, the complete variable domain is DSGVTQTPKHLITATGQRVTLRCSPRSGDLSVYWYQQSLDQGLQFLIQYYNGEERAKGNILERFSAQQFPDLHSELNLSSLELGDSALYFCASSSGQGGSYNEQFFGPGTRLTVL.